Sequencing of this T cell receptor beta chain was carried out in a study of blood T cell repertoires in COVID-19. About the research overall: PBMCs, B-cell-depleted T cells, or T cells provided the cDNA or gDNA that made up the material.

This clone is a singleton in its sample. Per the original data handling: Estimated nucleated cell counts came from reference gene primer amplification. The protocol was immunoSEQ multiplex PCR, while the TCRdb copy is restricted to in-frame clones and leaves out a portion. Clone size and V and J calls were adopted from that table, with D and trimming inferred from the DNA. The sample has 87,000 or so clones, around 86% seen once. V lost 5 bases to trimming and J lost 4 bases; unmatched junction nucleotides: 8. This CDR3 is 15 amino acids long. CDR1 is SGHVS and CDR2 is FQNEAQ in the germline V gene. The TCR comes from a woman older than 75 with active or convalescent COVID-19. This rearrangement joins TRBV7-8 to TRBJ1-1; 9 bases align to TRBD1. The sequenced material came from peripheral blood. CDR3 sequence: CASSRGQGGSTEAFF. The CDR3 DNA reads TGTGCCAGCAGCCGGGGACAGGGAGGAAGCACTGAAGCTTTCTTT.